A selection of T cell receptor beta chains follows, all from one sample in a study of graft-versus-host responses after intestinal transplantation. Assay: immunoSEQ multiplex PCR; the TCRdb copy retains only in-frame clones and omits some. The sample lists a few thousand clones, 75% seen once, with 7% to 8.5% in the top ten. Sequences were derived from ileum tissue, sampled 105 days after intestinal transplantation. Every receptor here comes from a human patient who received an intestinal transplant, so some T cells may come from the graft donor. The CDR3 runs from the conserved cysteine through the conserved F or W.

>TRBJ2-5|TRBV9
CASSVGREETQYF
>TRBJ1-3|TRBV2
CASSEWGQGAAGNTIYF
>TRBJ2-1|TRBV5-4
CASSLAGTRGNEQFF
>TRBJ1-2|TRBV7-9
CASSSVHNRVGSYTF
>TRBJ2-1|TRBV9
CASSVTSSVAYNEQFF
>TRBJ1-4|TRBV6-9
CASKGGIRLEFEKLFF
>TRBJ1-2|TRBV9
CASSVGGVYGYTF
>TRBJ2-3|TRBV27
CASSRTGAGDTDTQYF
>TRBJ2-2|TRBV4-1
CASSQASGTSGRNTGELFF
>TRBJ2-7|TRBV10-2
CASTDRGRTSYEQYF
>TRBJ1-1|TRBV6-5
CASSYWENTEAFF
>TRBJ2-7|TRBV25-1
CASASGDRTYEQYF
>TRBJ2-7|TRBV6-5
CASSNRGREQYF
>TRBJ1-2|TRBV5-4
CASSLDGQGATGGFYGYTF
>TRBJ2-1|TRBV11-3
CASTGGGINEQFF
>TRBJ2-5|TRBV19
CASSSSGGAVETQYF
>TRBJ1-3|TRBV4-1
CASSQDYAGTTGNTIYF
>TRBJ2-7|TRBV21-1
CASLNWTEVGHPLSCGYEQYF
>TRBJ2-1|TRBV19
CASARGLSSYNEQFF
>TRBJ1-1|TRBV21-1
CASSNRPGQMNTEAFF
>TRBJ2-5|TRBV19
CASSVDIQETQYF
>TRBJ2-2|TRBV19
CASSILLAGGPGELFF
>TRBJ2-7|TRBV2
CASSEVAGSYEQYF
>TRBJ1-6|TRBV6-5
CASLPNGRGSPLHF
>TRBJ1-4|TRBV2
CASSEPAPKLFF
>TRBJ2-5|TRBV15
CATSRDLDRGETQYF
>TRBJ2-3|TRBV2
CASGTSTDTQYF
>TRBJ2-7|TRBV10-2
CASSESGGRIHEQYF
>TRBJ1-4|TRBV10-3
CAISPFGQGAPSTNEKLFF
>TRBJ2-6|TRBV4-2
CASSQVDRGSGANVLTF
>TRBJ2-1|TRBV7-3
CASSLRTSGSNEQFF
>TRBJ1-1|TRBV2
CASRGDTWNTEAFF
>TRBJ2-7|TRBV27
CASSPGLTGYEQYF